This T cell receptor beta chain was obtained from a study of PD-1 blockade in mismatch repair-deficient tumors. Libraries were prepared by immunoSEQ multiplex PCR; TCRdb keeps only in-frame clonotypes and omits some of them. This sample has fewer than 100,000 clones, with 81% found just once. A few counts support this clone. The starting material was peripheral blood, obtained 12 weeks after starting pembrolizumab. The receptor was isolated from an adult with mismatch repair-deficient cancer.

CDR3 sequence: CASTPTSNTGELFF. Here the CDR3 DNA reads TGTGCCAGCACTCCTACCTCGAACACCGGGGAGCTGTTTTTT. The rearrangement uses TRBV25-1 and TRBJ2-2; no definite D call. Germline loops: CDR1 MGHDK, CDR2 SYGVNS. The CDR3 is made up of 14 amino acids. With 7 bases removed from V and 0 bases from J, the gap between germline ends came to 9 bases.